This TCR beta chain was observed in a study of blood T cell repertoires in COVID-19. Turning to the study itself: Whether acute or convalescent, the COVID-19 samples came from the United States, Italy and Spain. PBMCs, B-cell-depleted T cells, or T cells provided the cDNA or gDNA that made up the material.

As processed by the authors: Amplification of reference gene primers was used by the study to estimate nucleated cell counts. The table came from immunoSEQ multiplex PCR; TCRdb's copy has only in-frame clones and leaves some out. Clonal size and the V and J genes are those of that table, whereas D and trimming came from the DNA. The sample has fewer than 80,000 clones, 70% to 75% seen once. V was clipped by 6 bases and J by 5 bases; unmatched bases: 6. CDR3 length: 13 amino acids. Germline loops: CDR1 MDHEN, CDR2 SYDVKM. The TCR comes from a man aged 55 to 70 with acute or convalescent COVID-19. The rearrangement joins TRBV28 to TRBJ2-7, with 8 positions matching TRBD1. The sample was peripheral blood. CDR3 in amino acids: CASSRTGSNEQYF. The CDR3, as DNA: TGTGCCAGCAGCCGGACAGGGTCGAACGAGCAGTACTTC.